These 9 T cell receptor beta chains share one sample of origin, sequenced in a study of beta chain features in type 1 diabetes. Study-level results: People with Type 1 diabetes carried modestly yet significantly shorter TCRB CDR3s in all four CD4+ subsets.

Antigens of these TCRs are unknown. Reverse transcribing all isolated RNA meant expressed TCRB transcripts were sequenced. Generated by immunoSEQ multiplex PCR, the TCRdb table keeps only in-frame clones and is missing some. The sample lists 600,000 to 700,000 clones; over 10% were seen once. Sequenced input: naive CD4+ T cells from blood. The receptors originated from a man between 25 and 39 years old with type 1 diabetes.

Only a few counts were recorded for this clone. This rearrangement joins TRBV29-1 to TRBJ2-3; weak D call: TRBD2 (7 bases). Germline CDR1 SQVTM, CDR2 ANQGSEA. Trimming cost V 8 bases and J 4 bases, with 16 bases left between them. CDR3 length equals 13 residues. DNA of the CDR3: TGCAGCTATCGGTGGGGGGGCCCAGATACGCAGTATTTT. Translation: CSYRWGGPDTQYF.

This chain joins TRBV4-2 and TRBJ1-6; D is undetermined. Germline V gives CDR1 LGHNA, CDR2 YNFKEQ. This CDR3 contains 14 residues. The V end lost 0 bases, the J end lost 7 bases, and 7 bases lay between the germline ends. CDR3 region: CASSQDTTNSPLHF. CDR3 nucleotides: TGTGCCAGCAGCCAAGATACAACCAATTCACCCCTCCACTTT.

This clone was recorded only once. This chain connects TRBV11-2 to TRBJ1-2, with 7 bases identical to TRBD1. The CDR3 contains 15 residues. Germline lookup yields CDR1 SGHAT and CDR2 FQNNGV. The J segment lost 4 bases and the V segment lost 5 bases, leaving 10 bases of the junction unmatched. This CDR3 reads CASSPGRGTVYGYTF. The CDR3 nucleotides read TGTGCCAGCAGCCCGGGACGGGGGACAGTCTATGGCTACACCTTC.

This clone has a handful of counts. The CDR3 DNA reads as TGCAGCGTTGTGCGGGGATTCACAGATACGCAGTATTTT. This translates into CSVVRGFTDTQYF. V usage is TRBV29-1 and J usage is TRBJ2-3; D may be TRBD2 (6 bases). The V gene lost 4 bases and the J gene lost 2 bases, with 10 bases spanning the gap. CDR3 length: 13 amino acids. Germline CDR1 reads SQVTM; CDR2 reads ANQGSEA.

This clone was recorded only once. This sequence joins TRBV7-2 and TRBJ1-6; no clear D gene. CDR1 and CDR2 from the germline V gene are SGHTA and FQGNSA. V was trimmed by 3 bases and J by 10 bases, leaving 13 bases between them. The CDR3 loop spans 14 amino acids. The CDR3 region is CASSFGSGGSPLHF. The DNA for the CDR3 is TGTGCCAGCAGCTTCGGATCTGGTGGCTCACCCCTCCACTTT.

This clone showed up just a few times. V is TRBV7-2 and J is TRBJ2-7; D unclear. Trimming left V 5 bases short and J 1 base short, with 6 bases between. This CDR3 is 12 amino acids long. CDR1 SGHTA and CDR2 FQGNSA come from the germline V gene. The CDR3 spells CASSLPSYEQYF. CDR3 bases: TGTGCCAGCAGCCTACCGTCCTACGAGCAGTACTTC. The complete variable domain, with remaining parts taken from reference TRBV7-2 and TRBJ2-7, reads GAGVSQSPSNKVTEKGKDVELRCDPISGHTALYWYRQSLGQGLEFLIYFQGNSAPDKSGLPSDRFSAERTGGSVSTLTIQRTQQEDSAVYLCASSLPSYEQYFGPGTRLTVT.

V and J are TRBV5-4 and TRBJ2-7; D ambiguous. CDR3 length: 14 amino acids. CDR1 is SGHNT, CDR2 YYREEE, per germline (reference sequence). Deletions cut 4 bases from V and 1 base from J, with 12 bases between. The CDR3: CASSQVASSYEQYF. The DNA of the CDR3 is TGTGCCAGCAGCCAAGTGGCGTCATCCTACGAGCAGTACTTC.

The sample holds a few counts of this clone. This specimen includes other DNA sequences encoding the same CDR3. The rearrangement uses TRBV29-1 and TRBJ2-2; D call uncertain. Looked up from germline, CDR1 is SQVTM and CDR2 is ANQGSEA. The V gene lost 3 bases and the J gene lost 0 bases, with 5 bases spanning the gap. The CDR3 extends over 13 amino acids. CDR3 loop: CSVEGSNTGELFF. For the CDR3, the DNA is TGCAGCGTTGAGGGGTCGAACACCGGGGAGCTGTTTTTT.

This clone was recorded a few times. The chain uses TRBV6-5 and TRBJ2-2; 7 nucleotides line up with TRBD1. V gave up 5 bases and J gave up 5 bases; unmatched junction bases: 8. CDR3 size: 15 residues. Germline CDR1 and CDR2: MNHEY and SVGAGI. CDR3: CASSRGQVWTGELFF. CDR3 coding DNA: TGTGCCAGCAGTCGAGGACAGGTGTGGACCGGGGAGCTGTTTTTT.